This T cell receptor beta chain was identified during a study of cytomegalovirus exposure and HLA in healthy donors. Only in-frame clones appear in the TCRdb table, and some are missing; sequencing was by immunoSEQ multiplex PCR. This sample carries approximately 160,000 clones, 80% to 85% of them seen once, and the ten largest clones take roughly 10%. This TCR was sampled from a man between 25 and 39 years old in good health and CMV-seropositive. The source material was PBMCs.

The CDR3 spells CASSSSGVVNTEAFF. CDR3 DNA: TGTGCCAGCAGCAGCTCAGGGGTCGTGAACACTGAAGCTTTCTTT. The rearrangement joins TRBV7-8 to TRBJ1-1; perhaps TRBD1 as D (6 bases). The ends were cut back, 5 bases at V and 0 bases at J, with 13 bases in the middle. The germline V gene encodes CDR1 SGHVS and CDR2 FQNEAQ. The CDR3 length is 15 residues.